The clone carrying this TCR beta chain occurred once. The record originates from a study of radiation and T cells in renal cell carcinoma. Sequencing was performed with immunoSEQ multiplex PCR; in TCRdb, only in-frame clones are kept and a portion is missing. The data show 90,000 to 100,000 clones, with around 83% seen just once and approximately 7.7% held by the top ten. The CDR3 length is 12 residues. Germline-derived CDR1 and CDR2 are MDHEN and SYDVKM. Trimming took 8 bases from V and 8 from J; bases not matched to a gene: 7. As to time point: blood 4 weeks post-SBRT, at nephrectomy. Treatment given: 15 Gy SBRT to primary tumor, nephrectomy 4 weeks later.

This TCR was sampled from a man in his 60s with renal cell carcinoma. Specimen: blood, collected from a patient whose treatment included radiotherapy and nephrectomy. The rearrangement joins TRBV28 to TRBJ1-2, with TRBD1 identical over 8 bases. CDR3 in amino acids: CASLDRGWGYTF. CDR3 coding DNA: TGTGCCAGCCTTGACAGGGGATGGGGCTACACCTTC.